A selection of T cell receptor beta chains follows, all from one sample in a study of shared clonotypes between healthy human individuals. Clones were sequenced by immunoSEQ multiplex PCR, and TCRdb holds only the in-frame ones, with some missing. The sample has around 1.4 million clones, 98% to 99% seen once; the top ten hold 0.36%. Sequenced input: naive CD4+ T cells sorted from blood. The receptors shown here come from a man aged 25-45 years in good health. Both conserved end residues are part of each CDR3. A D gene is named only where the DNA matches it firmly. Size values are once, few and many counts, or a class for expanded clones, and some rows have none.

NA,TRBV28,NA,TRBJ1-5,TGTGCCAGCAGTGACTTTCGCGGACCCATACGGCCCCAGCATTTT,CASSDFRGPIRPQHF
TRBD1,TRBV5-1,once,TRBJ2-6,TGCGCCAGCAGCCCCAAATTACAGGGGTTTGGGGCCAACGTCCTGACTTTC,CASSPKLQGFGANVLTF
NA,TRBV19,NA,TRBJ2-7,TGTGCCAGTAGTAGGGACAACTACGAGCAGTACTTC,CASSRDNYEQYF
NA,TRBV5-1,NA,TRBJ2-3,TGCGCCAGCAGCTTGGTGGCTTCATGGACAGATACGCAGTATTTT,CASSLVASWTDTQYF
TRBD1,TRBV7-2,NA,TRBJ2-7,TGTGCCAGCAGCTTAGTCGGGACAGGAAGAGGAGCGGAGATCTACGAGCAGTACTTC,CASSLVGTGRGAEIYEQYF
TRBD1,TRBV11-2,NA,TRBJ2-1,TGTGCCAGCAGCTCGGGACAGACATACAATGAGCAGTTCTTC,CASSSGQTYNEQFF
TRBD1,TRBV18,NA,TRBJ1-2,TGTGCCAGCTCACCCCCGGGACAGCCAGGCTATGGCTACACCTTC,CASSPPGQPGYGYTF
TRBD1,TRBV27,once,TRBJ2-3,TGTGCCAGCAGTCGGGCCGGGACAGTCCAACTTCTTCGGAATACGCAGTATTTT,CASSRAGTVQLLRNTQYF
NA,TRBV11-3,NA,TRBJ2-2,TGTGCCAGCAGCCCCTACAGAGGCGGGGAGCTGTTTTTT,CASSPYRGGELFF
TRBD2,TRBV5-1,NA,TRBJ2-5,TGCGCCAGCAGCCGACTAGCGGGAGAAGAGACCCAGTACTTC,CASSRLAGEETQYF
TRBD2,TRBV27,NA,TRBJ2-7,TGTGCCAGCAGTCCCCATGGACTAGCGGGAGGCTCCTACGAGCAGTACTTC,CASSPHGLAGGSYEQYF
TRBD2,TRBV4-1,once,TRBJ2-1,TGCGCCAGCAGCCAGGTACTAGCGGGGAATGAGCAGTTCTTC,CASSQVLAGNEQFF
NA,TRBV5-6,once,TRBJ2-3,TGTGCCAGCAGCCTACCGACCTTCCGCACAGATACGCAGTATTTT,CASSLPTFRTDTQYF
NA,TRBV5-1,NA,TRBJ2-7,TGCGCCAGCAGCCCGCGGGCCGGTCCCTACGAGCAGTACTTC,CASSPRAGPYEQYF
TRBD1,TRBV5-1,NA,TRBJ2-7,TGCGCCAGCAGCCTTACCGCGAACCCGACAGGGCGTTACGAGCAGTACTTC,CASSLTANPTGRYEQYF
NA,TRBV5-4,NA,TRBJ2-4,TGTGCCAGCAGCTTGAACACAGGAACCACCGAGTACTTC,CASSLNTGTTEYF
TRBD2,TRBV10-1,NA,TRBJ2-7,TGCGCCAGCAGCCAGAGCGGGAGGGCCTACGAGCAGTACTTC,CASSQSGRAYEQYF
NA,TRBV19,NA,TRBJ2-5,TGTGCCAGTAGTATGTGGTCCGGGACCGGGGAGACCCAGTACTTC,CASSMWSGTGETQYF
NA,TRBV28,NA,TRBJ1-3,TGTGCTGCGGGGCAGAAACGCTCTGGAAACACCATATATTTT,CAAGQKRSGNTIYF
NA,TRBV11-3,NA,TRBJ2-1,TGTGCCAGCAGCTTCGGCCGGGGAAATGAGCAGTTCTTC,CASSFGRGNEQFF
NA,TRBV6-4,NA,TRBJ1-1,TGTGCCAGCAGTGACCCTCAAGGGGTAGCTTTCTTT,CASSDPQGVAFF
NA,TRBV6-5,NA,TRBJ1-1,TGTGCCAGCAGGATGGGGTCTTTGGACACTGAAGCTTTCTTT,CASRMGSLDTEAFF
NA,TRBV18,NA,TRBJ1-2,TGTGCCAGCTCACCACGTTTCGGTGATGGCTACACCTTC,CASSPRFGDGYTF
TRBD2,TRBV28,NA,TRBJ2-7,TGTGCCAGCAGTCCACCGACTAGCGGGAGGGCCTTTAGCTCCTACGAGCAGTACTTC,CASSPPTSGRAFSSYEQYF
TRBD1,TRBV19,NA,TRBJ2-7,TGTGCCAGTAGTGCGACAGGGGCCGCCTACGAGCAGTACTTC,CASSATGAAYEQYF
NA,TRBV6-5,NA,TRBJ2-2,TGTGCCAGCAGTGTCCGACAGATCACCGGGGAGCTGTTTTTT,CASSVRQITGELFF
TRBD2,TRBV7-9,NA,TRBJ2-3,TGTGCCAGCAGCACAGGCGGTTGGGCGGGAGGGCCTATTGATACGCAGTATTTT,CASSTGGWAGGPIDTQYF
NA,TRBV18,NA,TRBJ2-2,TGTGCCAGCTCACCACTTAGCGGATCGAACACCGGGGAGCTGTTTTTT,CASSPLSGSNTGELFF
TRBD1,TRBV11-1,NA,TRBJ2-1,TGTGCCAGCAGCTCGAACAGGGGAAAAAAGGAATATGGCCACAATGAGCAGTTCTTC,CASSSNRGKKEYGHNEQFF
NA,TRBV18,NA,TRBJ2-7,TGTGCCAGCTCACGAGTGTTGGGGGAGCCCTACGAGCAGTACTTC,CASSRVLGEPYEQYF
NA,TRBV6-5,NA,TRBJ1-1,TGTGCCAGCAGTTACGACAGGAAGAACACTGAAGCTTTCTTT,CASSYDRKNTEAFF
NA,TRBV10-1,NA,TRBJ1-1,TGCGCCAGCAGTGAGGCAGGGGAGGGAACTGAAGCTTTCTTT,CASSEAGEGTEAFF
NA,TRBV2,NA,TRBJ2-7,TGTGCCAGCACCATTACCGGGACGGTAAGCTCCTACGAGCAGTACTTC,CASTITGTVSSYEQYF
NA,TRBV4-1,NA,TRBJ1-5,TGCGCCAGCAGCCAAGACCCCCATCAGCCCCAGCATTTT,CASSQDPHQPQHF
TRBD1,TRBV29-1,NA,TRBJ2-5,TGCAGCGTGAGTCGGACAGGTGGCCAAGAGACCCAGTACTTC,CSVSRTGGQETQYF
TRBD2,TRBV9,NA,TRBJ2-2,TGTGCCAGCAGCTCCCCGGGACTAACAAACACCGGGGAGCTGTTTTTT,CASSSPGLTNTGELFF
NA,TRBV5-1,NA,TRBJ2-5,TGCGCCAGCAGCTCGGGACCACAAGAGACCCAGTACTTC,CASSSGPQETQYF
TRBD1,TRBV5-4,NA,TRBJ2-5,TGTGCCAGCAGAAGGGACAGGGGAGGGGGAGAGACCCAGTACTTC,CASRRDRGGGETQYF
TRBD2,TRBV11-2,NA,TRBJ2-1,TGTGCCAGCAGCCCTCTAGCGGGAGAGTCCTACAATGAGCAGTTCTTC,CASSPLAGESYNEQFF
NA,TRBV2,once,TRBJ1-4,TGTGCCAGCAGCGGGACCAGGGGTGGTTCTAATGAAAAACTGTTTTTT,CASSGTRGGSNEKLFF
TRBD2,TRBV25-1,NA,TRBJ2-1,TGTGCCAGCAGTGAATTCCCTAGCGGGAGTTACAATGAGCAGTTCTTC,CASSEFPSGSYNEQFF
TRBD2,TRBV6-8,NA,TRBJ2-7,TGTGCCAGCAGTTACCCCGCACCGGGACTAGCGGACGCCGGCTACGAGCAGTACTTC,CASSYPAPGLADAGYEQYF
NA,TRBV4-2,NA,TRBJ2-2,TGTGCCAGCAGCCAAGAAGGGCAGATCACCGGGGAGCTGTTTTTT,CASSQEGQITGELFF
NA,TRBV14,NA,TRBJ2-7,TGTGCCAGCAGCCAAGGGATGTACGAGCAGTACTTC,CASSQGMYEQYF
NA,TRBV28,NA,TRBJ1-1,TGTGCCAGCAGTTCTTACCTGAACACTGAAGCTTTCTTT,CASSSYLNTEAFF
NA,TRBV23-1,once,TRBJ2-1,TGCGCCAGCAGTCATTCCGCCCGCGGTAAGGGGCGGATGGGTCCACGCCAGTTCTTC,CASSHSARGKGRMGPRQFF
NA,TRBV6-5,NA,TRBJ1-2,TGTGCCAGCAGACAGCTCTATGGCTACACCTTC,CASRQLYGYTF
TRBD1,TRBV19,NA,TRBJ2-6,TGTGCCAGTAGTACCCGGGACAGGGGTCCCGCTGGGGCCAACGTCCTGACTTTC,CASSTRDRGPAGANVLTF
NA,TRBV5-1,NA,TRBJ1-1,TGCGCCAGCAGCGCGGGCGGACAGAGCACTGAAGCTTTCTTT,CASSAGGQSTEAFF
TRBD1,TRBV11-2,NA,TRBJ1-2,TGTGCCAGCAGAGCTTCCGGACAGGGTCGCTATGGCTACACCTTC,CASRASGQGRYGYTF
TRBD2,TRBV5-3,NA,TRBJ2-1,TGTGCCAGAAGCGCTAGCGGGAGAGGGCACAATGAGCAGTTCTTC,CARSASGRGHNEQFF
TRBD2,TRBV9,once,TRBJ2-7,TGTGCCAGCAGCGTCCGCGGGGGGTCGCCCTACGAGCAGTACTTC,CASSVRGGSPYEQYF
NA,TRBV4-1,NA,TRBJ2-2,TGCGCCAGCAGCCAAGATCAGGGGACGAACACCGGGGAGCTGTTTTTT,CASSQDQGTNTGELFF
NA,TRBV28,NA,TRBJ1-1,TGTGCCAGCAGGCACCAGGGACTCACTGAAGCTTTCTTT,CASRHQGLTEAFF
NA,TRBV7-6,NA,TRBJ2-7,TGTGCCAGCAGTCGCGGGACTTTCTCCTACGAGCAGTACTTC,CASSRGTFSYEQYF
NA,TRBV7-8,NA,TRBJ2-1,TGTGCCAGCAGCTTAGCGCCCGGACAGAGCTCCTACAATGAGCAGTTCTTC,CASSLAPGQSSYNEQFF
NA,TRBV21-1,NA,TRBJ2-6,TGTGCCAGCAGCAAAGCATCCCCCCGGGGGGGGCGAAGCTCTGGGGCCAACGTCCTGACTTTC,CASSKASPRGGRSSGANVLTF